The rows below give T cell receptor beta chains drawn from one sample of a study of cytomegalovirus exposure and HLA in healthy donors. This table comes from immunoSEQ multiplex PCR, and its TCRdb copy is limited to in-frame clones, with some not included. In the table there are about 87,000 clones, 65% to 75% of which are singletons. What was sequenced was PBMCs. The receptor set was obtained from a man aged 30 to 45 in good health and CMV-seropositive. The CDR3 runs from the conserved cysteine through the conserved F or W. Each record gives: clone size, D gene, J gene, V gene, CDR3 protein, CDR3 DNA. A D gene is named only where the DNA matches it firmly. Rows give clone size only sometimes, using once, few, many, or a class for an expanded clone.

clone_size: .
d_call: .
j_call: TRBJ2-7
v_call: TRBV5-4
cdr3_aa: CASSSKTSSSYEQYF
cdr3_nt: TGTGCCAGCAGTTCGAAGACTTCTTCCTCCTACGAGCAGTACTTC

clone_size: .
d_call: TRBD1
j_call: TRBJ1-2
v_call: TRBV6-5
cdr3_aa: CASTSGTDGYTF
cdr3_nt: TGTGCCAGCACCTCCGGGACAGATGGCTACACCTTC

clone_size: .
d_call: .
j_call: TRBJ2-1
v_call: TRBV7-7
cdr3_aa: CASSATSRNEQFF
cdr3_nt: TGTGCCAGCAGCGCTACTAGCAGGAATGAGCAGTTCTTC

clone_size: .
d_call: .
j_call: TRBJ1-3
v_call: TRBV15
cdr3_aa: CATSRDVGAIIYF
cdr3_nt: TGTGCCACCAGCAGAGATGTTGGGGCTATCATATATTTT

clone_size: few
d_call: .
j_call: TRBJ2-2
v_call: TRBV29-1
cdr3_aa: CSGSGGTGELFF
cdr3_nt: TGCAGCGGCAGCGGAGGCACCGGGGAGCTGTTTTTT

clone_size: .
d_call: .
j_call: TRBJ1-5
v_call: TRBV4-2
cdr3_aa: CASSQGRQSNQPQHF
cdr3_nt: TGTGCCAGCAGCCAAGGCCGACAGAGCAATCAGCCCCAGCATTTT

clone_size: .
d_call: .
j_call: TRBJ2-1
v_call: TRBV5-1
cdr3_aa: CASRTGSSYNEQFF
cdr3_nt: TGCGCCAGCAGAACAGGGAGCTCCTACAATGAGCAGTTCTTC

clone_size: .
d_call: .
j_call: TRBJ1-1
v_call: TRBV5-4
cdr3_aa: CASSLAGKGDAFF
cdr3_nt: TGTGCCAGCAGCTTGGCGGGGAAGGGTGACGCTTTCTTT

clone_size: .
d_call: TRBD1
j_call: TRBJ2-7
v_call: TRBV5-1
cdr3_aa: CASSFDRATYEQYF
cdr3_nt: TGCGCCAGCAGCTTCGACAGGGCCACCTACGAGCAGTACTTC

clone_size: .
d_call: .
j_call: TRBJ1-3
v_call: TRBV29-1
cdr3_aa: CSVVMANTIYF
cdr3_nt: TGCAGCGTTGTGATGGCAAACACCATATATTTT

clone_size: few
d_call: TRBD2
j_call: TRBJ2-2
v_call: TRBV9
cdr3_aa: CASSGTGTSAKNTGELFF
cdr3_nt: TGTGCCAGCAGCGGAACCGGGACTAGCGCCAAGAACACCGGGGAGCTGTTTTTT

clone_size: .
d_call: TRBD1
j_call: TRBJ1-5
v_call: TRBV6-1
cdr3_aa: CASSEWDSYSNQPQHF
cdr3_nt: TGTGCCAGCAGTGAATGGGACAGCTATAGCAATCAGCCCCAGCATTTT

clone_size: .
d_call: .
j_call: TRBJ1-6
v_call: TRBV6-5
cdr3_aa: CASSYSSPADSPLNF
cdr3_nt: TGTGCCAGCAGTTACTCGAGCCCAGCGGATTCACCCCTCAACTTT

clone_size: .
d_call: .
j_call: TRBJ2-7
v_call: TRBV7-9
cdr3_aa: CASSLGLEQYF
cdr3_nt: TGTGCCAGCAGCTTGGGCTTGGAGCAGTACTTC

clone_size: .
d_call: .
j_call: TRBJ2-1
v_call: TRBV11-3
cdr3_aa: CASSLTSSGWSEQFF
cdr3_nt: TGTGCCAGCAGCTTAACGTCATCAGGGTGGAGTGAGCAGTTCTTC

clone_size: .
d_call: .
j_call: TRBJ2-2
v_call: TRBV4-2
cdr3_aa: CASSQEWDTHGELFF
cdr3_nt: TGTGCCAGCAGCCAAGAATGGGACACCCACGGGGAGCTGTTTTTT

clone_size: once
d_call: TRBD1
j_call: TRBJ2-7
v_call: TRBV15
cdr3_aa: CATSTEGAQGTYEQYF
cdr3_nt: TGTGCCACCAGCACAGAGGGGGCACAGGGTACCTACGAGCAGTACTTC

clone_size: .
d_call: .
j_call: TRBJ2-7
v_call: TRBV19
cdr3_aa: CASSVGISYEQYF
cdr3_nt: TGTGCCAGTAGTGTCGGGATCTCCTACGAGCAGTACTTC

clone_size: few
d_call: .
j_call: TRBJ2-5
v_call: TRBV12-2
cdr3_aa: CASRLSSGRKETQYF
cdr3_nt: TGTGCAAGTCGCTTATCTAGCGGGAGGAAAGAGACCCAGTACTTC

clone_size: .
d_call: .
j_call: TRBJ2-2
v_call: TRBV6-6
cdr3_aa: CASTLGDGELFF
cdr3_nt: TGTGCCAGCACTTTAGGGGACGGGGAGCTGTTTTTT

clone_size: few
d_call: .
j_call: TRBJ2-7
v_call: TRBV6-5
cdr3_aa: CASSLGGFYYEQYF
cdr3_nt: TGTGCCAGCAGTTTAGGGGGATTCTACTACGAGCAGTACTTC

clone_size: .
d_call: TRBD1
j_call: TRBJ1-2
v_call: TRBV6-5
cdr3_aa: CASSLGQGDGSYTF
cdr3_nt: TGTGCCAGCAGTTTGGGACAGGGTGATGGTAGCTACACCTTC

clone_size: .
d_call: TRBD2
j_call: TRBJ2-7
v_call: TRBV4-1
cdr3_aa: CASSQASGSHEQYF
cdr3_nt: TGCGCCAGCAGCCAAGCTAGCGGGAGCCACGAGCAGTACTTC

clone_size: .
d_call: TRBD2
j_call: TRBJ2-3
v_call: TRBV18
cdr3_aa: CASSPRESSTDTQYF
cdr3_nt: TGTGCCAGCTCACCGCGGGAGAGCAGCACAGATACGCAGTATTTT

clone_size: few
d_call: TRBD2
j_call: TRBJ2-7
v_call: TRBV7-8
cdr3_aa: CASSLVGLAGVREQYF
cdr3_nt: TGTGCCAGCAGCTTAGTGGGACTAGCGGGAGTTAGGGAGCAGTACTTC

clone_size: .
d_call: TRBD1
j_call: TRBJ2-5
v_call: TRBV30
cdr3_aa: CAGDRVGETQYF
cdr3_nt: TGTGCCGGAGACAGGGTGGGGGAGACCCAGTACTTC

clone_size: .
d_call: TRBD2
j_call: TRBJ2-3
v_call: TRBV7-3
cdr3_aa: CASSLRSGRAKSTDTQYF
cdr3_nt: TGTGCCAGCAGTTTAAGGAGCGGGAGAGCTAAGAGCACAGATACGCAGTATTTT

clone_size: .
d_call: TRBD2
j_call: TRBJ2-7
v_call: TRBV7-2
cdr3_aa: CASSLGLAGGEQYF
cdr3_nt: TGTGCCAGCAGCCTCGGACTAGCGGGAGGCGAGCAGTACTTC

clone_size: .
d_call: .
j_call: TRBJ1-1
v_call: TRBV15
cdr3_aa: CATSRDGGGFEAFF
cdr3_nt: TGTGCCACCAGCAGAGATGGGGGGGGGTTTGAAGCTTTCTTT

clone_size: .
d_call: TRBD2
j_call: TRBJ2-1
v_call: TRBV7-6
cdr3_aa: CASSLTSGRSDEQFF
cdr3_nt: TGTGCCAGCAGCTTAACTAGCGGGAGATCTGATGAGCAGTTCTTC

clone_size: .
d_call: TRBD2
j_call: TRBJ2-3
v_call: TRBV4-2
cdr3_aa: CASSQGGGGPADTQYF
cdr3_nt: TGTGCCAGCAGCCAAGGGGGGGGAGGGCCAGCAGATACGCAGTATTTT

clone_size: .
d_call: TRBD1
j_call: TRBJ1-2
v_call: TRBV9
cdr3_aa: CASSVEARQGAGYTF
cdr3_nt: TGTGCCAGCAGCGTAGAAGCTCGACAGGGGGCTGGCTACACCTTC

clone_size: .
d_call: .
j_call: TRBJ2-2
v_call: TRBV4-2
cdr3_aa: CASSQDLLPRGTGELFF
cdr3_nt: TGTGCCAGCAGCCAAGACCTCCTCCCTAGGGGCACCGGGGAGCTGTTTTTT

clone_size: .
d_call: TRBD1
j_call: TRBJ2-6
v_call: TRBV4-3
cdr3_aa: CASSRGWTGHSGANVLTF
cdr3_nt: TGCGCCAGCTCCCGGGGGTGGACAGGGCACTCTGGGGCCAACGTCCTGACTTTC

clone_size: .
d_call: TRBD2
j_call: TRBJ2-7
v_call: TRBV7-9
cdr3_aa: CASSIERGLAEQYF
cdr3_nt: TGTGCCAGCAGCATCGAGAGGGGACTAGCGGAGCAGTACTTC

clone_size: .
d_call: .
j_call: TRBJ2-3
v_call: TRBV2
cdr3_aa: CASKVTVSTDTQYF
cdr3_nt: TGTGCCAGCAAAGTGACAGTTAGCACAGATACGCAGTATTTT

clone_size: .
d_call: .
j_call: TRBJ1-6
v_call: TRBV6-5
cdr3_aa: CASSYAGRQGNSPLHF
cdr3_nt: TGTGCCAGCAGTTACGCCGGTCGGCAGGGGAATTCACCCCTCCACTTT

clone_size: .
d_call: .
j_call: TRBJ2-6
v_call: TRBV29-1
cdr3_aa: CSVQISGANVLTF
cdr3_nt: TGCAGCGTCCAAATCTCTGGGGCCAACGTCCTGACTTTC

clone_size: .
d_call: .
j_call: TRBJ1-1
v_call: TRBV18
cdr3_aa: CASSPLDSEAFF
cdr3_nt: TGTGCCAGCTCACCCCTGGACAGTGAAGCTTTCTTT

clone_size: .
d_call: TRBD1
j_call: TRBJ1-1
v_call: TRBV6-5
cdr3_aa: CASRKTDRDAEAFF
cdr3_nt: TGTGCCAGCAGGAAAACCGACAGGGATGCTGAAGCTTTCTTT

clone_size: .
d_call: TRBD1
j_call: TRBJ1-3
v_call: TRBV11-2
cdr3_aa: CASTYPTGLHGNTIYF
cdr3_nt: TGTGCCAGCACCTATCCGACAGGGTTACACGGAAACACCATATATTTT

clone_size: .
d_call: TRBD1
j_call: TRBJ2-2
v_call: TRBV2
cdr3_aa: CASSGASGQLSGELFF
cdr3_nt: TGTGCCAGCAGTGGGGCATCGGGACAGCTCTCCGGGGAGCTGTTTTTT

clone_size: .
d_call: .
j_call: TRBJ2-7
v_call: TRBV18
cdr3_aa: CASSPGRERSSYEQYF
cdr3_nt: TGTGCCAGCTCACCAGGGCGGGAAAGGAGCTCCTACGAGCAGTACTTC

clone_size: once
d_call: .
j_call: TRBJ2-7
v_call: TRBV10-1
cdr3_aa: CASSERESYEQYF
cdr3_nt: TGCGCCAGCAGTGAAAGAGAATCCTACGAGCAGTACTTC

clone_size: once
d_call: TRBD2
j_call: TRBJ2-1
v_call: TRBV7-6
cdr3_aa: CASSPGTTVYNEQFF
cdr3_nt: TGTGCCAGCAGCCCCGGGACTACGGTCTACAATGAGCAGTTCTTC

clone_size: .
d_call: .
j_call: TRBJ2-2
v_call: TRBV9
cdr3_aa: CASSVGQVTGELFF
cdr3_nt: TGTGCCAGCAGCGTAGGACAGGTTACCGGGGAGCTGTTTTTT